The rows below give T cell receptor beta chains drawn from one sample of a study of cytomegalovirus exposure and HLA in healthy donors. Clones were sequenced by immunoSEQ multiplex PCR, and TCRdb holds only the in-frame ones, with some missing. The sample holds approximately 46,000 clones, about 70% seen once. The sample comprised PBMCs. These receptors all come from a man aged 30 to 39 in good health and CMV-seronegative. Each CDR3 is given with its conserved first and last residue. The order of the fields is J gene, D gene, clone size, V gene, CDR3 protein, CDR3 DNA. D genes are given only for firm matches. Some rows mark clone size as missing; the rest say once, few, many or name a class of expanded clone.

j_gene: TRBJ2-5; d_gene: .; abundance: few; v_gene: TRBV11-2; CDR3aa: CASSLAPGAVKETQYF; CDR3nt: TGTGCCAGCAGCTTAGCCCCAGGGGCGGTGAAAGAGACCCAGTACTTC
j_gene: TRBJ1-2; d_gene: TRBD1; abundance: .; v_gene: TRBV6-1; CDR3aa: CASSETRQGARYTF; CDR3nt: TGTGCCAGCAGTGAGACTCGACAGGGCGCCCGCTACACCTTC
j_gene: TRBJ2-7; d_gene: .; abundance: few; v_gene: TRBV27; CDR3aa: CASSSPGASYEQYF; CDR3nt: TGTGCCAGCAGTTCCCCGGGAGCGAGCTACGAGCAGTACTTC
j_gene: TRBJ2-1; d_gene: .; abundance: many; v_gene: TRBV6-5; CDR3aa: CASSYSPENNEQFF; CDR3nt: TGTGCCAGCAGTTACTCTCCCGAGAACAATGAGCAGTTCTTC
j_gene: TRBJ1-5; d_gene: TRBD1; abundance: .; v_gene: TRBV11-2; CDR3aa: CASSLGDSFYSNQPQHF; CDR3nt: TGTGCCAGCAGCTTAGGGGACAGCTTCTATAGCAATCAGCCCCAGCATTTT
j_gene: TRBJ2-7; d_gene: .; abundance: .; v_gene: TRBV4-1; CDR3aa: CASSQVVRSPLYEQYF; CDR3nt: TGCGCCAGCAGCCAAGTAGTCCGATCCCCCCTCTACGAGCAGTACTTC
j_gene: TRBJ2-3; d_gene: .; abundance: .; v_gene: TRBV5-1; CDR3aa: CASSLGTAGDTQYF; CDR3nt: TGCGCCAGCAGCTTGGGGACAGCCGGAGATACGCAGTATTTT
j_gene: TRBJ2-1; d_gene: .; abundance: once; v_gene: TRBV5-1; CDR3aa: CASSRQGIVDEQFF; CDR3nt: TGCGCCAGCAGCAGGCAGGGGATTGTTGATGAGCAGTTCTTC
j_gene: TRBJ2-1; d_gene: .; abundance: .; v_gene: TRBV6-5; CDR3aa: CASSYGQYEQFF; CDR3nt: TGTGCCAGCAGTTACGGGCAGTATGAGCAGTTCTTC
j_gene: TRBJ1-2; d_gene: .; abundance: few; v_gene: TRBV6-5; CDR3aa: CASSQGQGSNYGYTF; CDR3nt: TGTGCCAGCAGTCAGGGCCAGGGATCGAACTATGGCTACACCTTC
j_gene: TRBJ2-2; d_gene: .; abundance: .; v_gene: TRBV7-7; CDR3aa: CASSPGIGEARELFF; CDR3nt: TGTGCCAGCAGCCCCGGCATCGGGGAGGCCAGGGAGCTGTTTTTT
j_gene: TRBJ2-7; d_gene: .; abundance: once; v_gene: TRBV12-5; CDR3aa: CARRPAPSQAEIHEQYF; CDR3nt: TGTGCCCGCAGACCCGCCCCAAGCCAGGCCGAAATCCACGAGCAGTACTTC
j_gene: TRBJ2-3; d_gene: .; abundance: .; v_gene: TRBV30; CDR3aa: CACTSWTNTDTQYF; CDR3nt: TGTGCCTGCACGAGTTGGACTAACACAGATACGCAGTATTTT
j_gene: TRBJ1-5; d_gene: .; abundance: .; v_gene: TRBV5-8; CDR3aa: CASSLGVLGNQPQHF; CDR3nt: TGTGCCAGCAGCTTGGGAGTTCTGGGCAATCAGCCCCAGCATTTT
j_gene: TRBJ1-4; d_gene: .; abundance: .; v_gene: TRBV9; CDR3aa: CASSADGNEKLFF; CDR3nt: TGTGCCAGCAGCGCCGACGGGAATGAAAAACTGTTTTTT